A selection of T cell receptor beta chains follows, all from one sample in a study of blood T cells in healthy people across ages. TCRdb fed the 5' RACE reads into MiXCR, producing one record per CDR3 protein. The sample has some 290,000 distinct CDR3 sequences; roughly a quarter are singletons. The source material was blood. The receptors shown here come from a woman in her seventies in good health. Both conserved end residues are part of each CDR3. The D gene is left open where the match is weak. The size field is filled for only some rows; it gives once, few, many or a size class.

TRBJ2-1,NA,NA,TRBV6-2/TRBV6-3,TGTACCAGCAGTTACGGAACGGTCCTCTACAATGAGCAGTTCTTC,CTSSYGTVLYNEQFF
TRBJ1-4,few,NA,TRBV18,TGTGCCAGCTCACAAGAGGACCCTGAAAAACTGTTTTTT,CASSQEDPEKLFF
TRBJ2-1,NA,TRBD2,TRBV7-2,TGTGCCAGCAGACTAGCGGGAGTCTACAATGAGCAGTTCTTC,CASRLAGVYNEQFF
TRBJ2-1,few,NA,TRBV20-1,TGCAGTGCTAGTAACCTCCAAGGTGCCAATGAGCAGTTCTTC,CSASNLQGANEQFF
TRBJ2-1,NA,TRBD2,TRBV4-3,TGCGCCAGCAGCCCAGGACCCCTAGCGGGGGGGATTTTCGAGCAGTTCTTC,CASSPGPLAGGIFEQFF
TRBJ2-7,NA,TRBD2,TRBV20-1,TGCAGTGCGTCTGTAGCGGGAGGCCTTTTGGACCGACTTAACGAGCAGTACTTC,CSASVAGGLLDRLNEQYF
TRBJ1-1,few,NA,TRBV6-5,TGTGCCAGTTTAGGGAGGCCTCACACTGAAGCTTTCTTT,CASLGRPHTEAFF
TRBJ1-1,NA,NA,TRBV20-1,TGCAGTGCTAGAGATTGGGCCGAAGCTTTCTTT,CSARDWAEAFF
TRBJ2-5,few,TRBD1,TRBV7-7,TGTGCTAGCAGCTTAGGGACAGGGGGTAGGGAGACCCAGTACTTC,CASSLGTGGRETQYF
TRBJ2-3,NA,TRBD2,TRBV28,TGTGCCAGCAGTCCCCAGGTAGCGGGAGCTGGAGATACGCAGTATTTT,CASSPQVAGAGDTQYF
TRBJ2-1,NA,NA,TRBV20-1,TGCAGTGCTATCGGGACTGCACTCAAGAATGAGCAGTTCTTC,CSAIGTALKNEQFF
TRBJ2-3,few,TRBD2,TRBV14,TGTGCCAGCAGCCCGGGACTAGCGGGAGAGGGAGATACGCAGTATTTT,CASSPGLAGEGDTQYF
TRBJ2-6,NA,TRBD2,TRBV7-3,TGTGCCAGCAGCCCCAGACAGCGGGGCGCTTCTGGGGCCAACGTCCTGACTTTC,CASSPRQRGASGANVLTF
TRBJ2-5,NA,NA,TRBV11-1,TGTGCCAGCAGCTTGTGGCAAGGGAGTCAGACCCAGTACTTC,CASSLWQGSQTQYF
TRBJ2-1,NA,NA,TRBV4-3,TGCGCCAGCAGCCAAGAGCCAGGGTATGAGCAGTTCTTC,CASSQEPGYEQFF
TRBJ2-7,few,NA,TRBV28,TGTGCCAGCAGATTCGACTACGAGCAGTACTTC,CASRFDYEQYF
TRBJ2-1,few,NA,TRBV10-2,TGCGCCAGCAGTGAGTGGGATGGCGGGCCTTACAATGAGCAGTTCTTC,CASSEWDGGPYNEQFF
TRBJ2-5,many,NA,TRBV6-2/TRBV6-3,TGTGCCAGCAGCCTCCCGGCGCGCCAGTACTTC,CASSLPARQYF
TRBJ2-7,NA,NA,TRBV28,TGTGCCAGCCACCCGGGGCCATTCCAGTCCTACGAGCAGTACTTC,CASHPGPFQSYEQYF
TRBJ1-1,few,NA,TRBV3-1,TGTGCCAGCAGCCAATGGGGCGGAGGGGAAGCTTTCTTT,CASSQWGGGEAFF
TRBJ2-2,few,NA,TRBV14,TGTGCCAGCAGCCAAACAGGGAAAACCGGGGAGCTGTTTTTT,CASSQTGKTGELFF
TRBJ2-1,NA,TRBD2,TRBV28,TGTGCCAGCAGAAATTCGCTAGCGGGAGTCTCCTACAATGAGCAGTTCTTC,CASRNSLAGVSYNEQFF
TRBJ2-1,NA,NA,TRBV5-1,TGCGCCAGCAGACAGGCAAGCTCCTACAATGAGCAGTTCTTC,CASRQASSYNEQFF
TRBJ2-4,few,NA,TRBV15,TGTGCCACCAGCGTCACTCCTGACGCAGCCAAAAACATTCAGTACTTC,CATSVTPDAAKNIQYF
TRBJ1-4,NA,NA,TRBV6-5,TGTGCCAGCAGTTCCGGATTGGGTGAAAAACTGTTTTTT,CASSSGLGEKLFF
TRBJ2-7,NA,NA,TRBV20-1,TGCAGTGCTGAGGGAACCTACGAGCAGTACTTC,CSAEGTYEQYF
TRBJ2-3,few,NA,TRBV29-1,TGCAGCGTTGACCTACCGGGACAACTTAATTCAGATACGCAGTATTTT,CSVDLPGQLNSDTQYF
TRBJ1-4,few,TRBD1,TRBV20-1,TGCAGTGCAAATACAGGGGCTAATGAAAAACTGTTTTTT,CSANTGANEKLFF
TRBJ2-5,few,TRBD1,TRBV14,TGTGCCAGCAGCCAAATCGGGACAGGGGTCCAAGAGACCCAGTACTTC,CASSQIGTGVQETQYF
TRBJ2-1,NA,NA,TRBV6-5,TGTGCCAGCAGTACCTTCGGGGAAAATGAGCAGTTCTTC,CASSTFGENEQFF
TRBJ1-1,many,NA,TRBV20-1,TGCAGTGCTCCGGGGCAGGGGCTGAACACTGAAGCTTTCTTT,CSAPGQGLNTEAFF
TRBJ1-2,NA,NA,TRBV12-3/TRBV12-4,TGTGCCAGCAGTTGGGGCAGGGGTTCTTCAGTTGGGTACACCTTC,CASSWGRGSSVGYTF
TRBJ1-1,NA,TRBD1,TRBV7-2,TGTGCCAGCAGCTTACAGGGGGGGATGAACACTGAAGCTTTCTTT,CASSLQGGMNTEAFF
TRBJ1-6,NA,NA,TRBV6-5,TGTGCCAGCGGATTGGGTGGGGCATCCTATAATTCACCCCTCCACTTT,CASGLGGASYNSPLHF
TRBJ2-7,NA,NA,TRBV29-1,TGCAGCGTTTCTATCCATGACCCCTACGAGCAGTACTTC,CSVSIHDPYEQYF
TRBJ2-5,NA,NA,TRBV20-1,TGCAGTGCCGTACCGGGGGAGACCCAGTACTTC,CSAVPGETQYF
TRBJ2-7,NA,TRBD2,TRBV7-2,TGTGCCAGCAGCTTCGACTCCGGGACTAGTTACGAGCAGTACTTC,CASSFDSGTSYEQYF